This section outlines one TCR beta chain sequence together with its context. TCRdb's copy holds only in-frame clones and misses some; the assay was immunoSEQ multiplex PCR. The sample consists of fewer than 200,000 clones, roughly 77% of them appearing once. The data stem from a study of blood T cell repertoires in COVID-19. Study overall: COVID-19 samples, acute and convalescent, were from the United States, Italy and Spain.

Sequencing was performed on peripheral blood. This clonotype originated in a man aged 65-85 years with active or convalescent COVID-19.

The CDR3 region has the DNA TGTGCCTGGGCACAGGCTGCTGAGCAGTTCTTC. Its translation is CAWAQAAEQFF. The gene calls are TRBV30 and TRBJ2-1, with D maybe TRBD1 (5 bases). Trimming took 5 bases from V and 9 from J, leaving 11 bases between them. The V gene's germline CDR1 is GTSNPN and CDR2 SVGIG (reference sequence). The CDR3 totals 11 residues. The entire variable domain, with the rest obtained from reference TRBV30 and TRBJ2-1, is as follows: SQTIHQWPATLVQPVGSPLSLECTVEGTSNPNLYWYRQAAGRGLQLLFYSVGIGQISSEVPQNLSASRPQDRQFILSSKKLLLSDSGFYLCAWAQAAEQFFGPGTRLTVL.